This TCR beta chain was captured by sequencing in a study of siplizumab effects on memory and regulatory T cells. Whole-study results and caveats: The naive T cell population seemed more diverse than memory cells and seemed a major contributor to the alloresponse. Proof of suppressive function in proliferating Tregs from siplizumab cultures was not established. To unstimulated subsets, only a minor fraction of alloreactive clones could be mapped.

About this clone: Antigen specificity is unknown.

Measured with immunoSEQ multiplex PCR; TCRdb has only the in-frame clones, and not every one. The sample shows about 52,000 clones, 95% to 97% of them seen only once. There are 16 residues in the CDR3. V lost 2 bases, J lost 0 bases, and 14 bases lay in between. Germline CDR1 and CDR2: KGHSH and LQKENI. The V gene is TRBV18, the J gene TRBJ2-7, with D perhaps matching TRBD2 (6 bases). The TCR comes from a human donor in good health. The source material was naive CD4+ T cells sorted from blood. The CDR3 spells CASSPDRLGVSYEQYF. In DNA, the CDR3 is TGTGCCAGCTCACCAGATCGACTAGGCGTCTCCTACGAGCAGTACTTC.